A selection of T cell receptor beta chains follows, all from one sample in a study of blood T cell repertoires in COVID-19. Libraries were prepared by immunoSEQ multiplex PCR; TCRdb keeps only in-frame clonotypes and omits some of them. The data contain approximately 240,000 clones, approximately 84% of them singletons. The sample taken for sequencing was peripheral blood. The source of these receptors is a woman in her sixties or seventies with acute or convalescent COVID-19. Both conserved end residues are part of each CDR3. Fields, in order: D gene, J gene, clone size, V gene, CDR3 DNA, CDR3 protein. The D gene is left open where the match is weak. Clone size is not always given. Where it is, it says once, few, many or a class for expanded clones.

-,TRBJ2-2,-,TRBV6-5,TGTGCCAGCAGAGAGCATAGGAACACCGGGGAGCTGTTTTTT,CASREHRNTGELFF
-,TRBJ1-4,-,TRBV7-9,TGTGCCAGCAGCATCCGAGACAGTAATGAAAAACTGTTTTTT,CASSIRDSNEKLFF
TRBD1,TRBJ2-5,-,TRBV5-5,TGTGCCAGCAGCCGGACAGGGCCACAAGAGACCCAGTACTTC,CASSRTGPQETQYF
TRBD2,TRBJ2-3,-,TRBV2,TGTGCCAGCAGTGGTCCTAGCGGTAGCACAGATACGCAGTATTTT,CASSGPSGSTDTQYF
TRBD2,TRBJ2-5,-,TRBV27,TGTGCCAGCAGTTTGAGCGGGGGGGCACCCCCCCAAGAGACCCAGTACTTC,CASSLSGGAPPQETQYF
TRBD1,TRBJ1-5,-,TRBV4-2,TGTGCCAGCAGCATACAGGGGGGTGGCAATCAGCCCCAGCATTTT,CASSIQGGGNQPQHF
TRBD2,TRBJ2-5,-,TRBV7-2,TGTGCCAGCAGCCAAGGACTAGCGGGGGGGCGGTTCAGTCAGTACTTC,CASSQGLAGGRFSQYF
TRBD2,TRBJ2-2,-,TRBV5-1,TGCGCCAGCAGCTTACGACTAGCTTGGAACACCGGGGAGCTGTTTTTT,CASSLRLAWNTGELFF
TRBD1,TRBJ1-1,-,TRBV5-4,TGTGCCAGCAGCTGGGACAGTAGATTGAACACTGAAGCTTTCTTT,CASSWDSRLNTEAFF
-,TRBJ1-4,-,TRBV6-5,TGTGCCAGCAGCCCGGGGGGAGGTGTTGAAAAACTGTTTTTT,CASSPGGGVEKLFF
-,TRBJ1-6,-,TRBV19,TGTGCCAGTAGTATAGGGTCGGCACCCCTCCACTTT,CASSIGSAPLHF
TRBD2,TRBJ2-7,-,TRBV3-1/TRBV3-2,TGTGCCAGCAGCCGGACTAGCGGAGACTACGAGCAGTACTTC,CASSRTSGDYEQYF
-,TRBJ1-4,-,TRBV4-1,TGCGCCAGCAGCCCAGCCGGCCAGGGTAGCGAAAAACTGTTTTTT,CASSPAGQGSEKLFF
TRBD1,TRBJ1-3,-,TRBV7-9,TGTGCCAGCAGCTTATCCGGGACAGGAGGAAACACCATATATTTT,CASSLSGTGGNTIYF
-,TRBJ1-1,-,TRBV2,TGTGCCAGCAGTTTTGCGACATTGAACACTGAAGCTTTCTTT,CASSFATLNTEAFF
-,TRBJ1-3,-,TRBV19,TGTGCCAGTAGGTCGGGAGCGGGAAACACCATATATTTT,CASRSGAGNTIYF
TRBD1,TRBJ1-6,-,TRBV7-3,TGTGCCAGCAGCCACCGGGACAGAAGTAATTCACCCCTCCACTTT,CASSHRDRSNSPLHF
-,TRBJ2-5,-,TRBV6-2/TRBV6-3,TGTGCCAGCAGTAACCGACTTCTGGAGACCCAGTACTTC,CASSNRLLETQYF
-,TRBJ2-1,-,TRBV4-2,TGTGCCAGCAGCCAAGTTGGCGGGCGTTCCTACAATGAGCAGTTCTTC,CASSQVGGRSYNEQFF
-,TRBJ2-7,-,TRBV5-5,TGTGCCAGCAGCACCGAGGGTATGGGACTCAGCTACGAGCAGTACTTC,CASSTEGMGLSYEQYF
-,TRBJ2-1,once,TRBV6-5,TGTGCCAGCAGTTACCGAGGGGGTACTAGCGTCAGTGAGCAGTTCTTC,CASSYRGGTSVSEQFF
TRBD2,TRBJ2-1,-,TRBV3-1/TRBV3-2,TGTGCCAGCAGCGCTCGGACTAGCGGATACAATGAGCAGTTCTTC,CASSARTSGYNEQFF
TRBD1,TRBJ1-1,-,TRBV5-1,TGCGCCAGCAGCGCTACAGGGGCCGCTTTCTTT,CASSATGAAFF
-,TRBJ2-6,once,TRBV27,TGTGCCAGCAAGGACAGCTCTGGGGCCAACGTCCTGACTTTC,CASKDSSGANVLTF
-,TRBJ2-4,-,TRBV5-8,TGTGCCAGCAGCTACGGAGGAAACATTCAGTACTTC,CASSYGGNIQYF
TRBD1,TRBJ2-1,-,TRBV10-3,TGTGCCATTAGGGACAGGGTAAACGATGAGCAGTTCTTC,CAIRDRVNDEQFF
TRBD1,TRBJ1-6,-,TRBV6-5,TGTGCCAGCAGTTTCCGGGACAGTAATTCACCCCTCCACTTT,CASSFRDSNSPLHF
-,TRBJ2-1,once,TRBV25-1,TGTGCCAGCAGTGAATATAGGGGATCCAATGAGCAGTTCTTC,CASSEYRGSNEQFF
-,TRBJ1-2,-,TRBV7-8,TGTGCCAGCAGCCTCTCGACACAGGGTAACTATGGCTACACCTTC,CASSLSTQGNYGYTF
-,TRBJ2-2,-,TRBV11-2,TGTGCCAGCAGCTTAGTGCACTTAAACACCGGGGAGCTGTTTTTT,CASSLVHLNTGELFF
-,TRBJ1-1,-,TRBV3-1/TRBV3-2,TGTGCCAGCAGCTTCAGACACAGAGAAGCTTTCTTT,CASSFRHREAFF
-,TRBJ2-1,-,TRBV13,TGTGCCAGCAGCTTTACATACAATGAGCAGTTCTTC,CASSFTYNEQFF
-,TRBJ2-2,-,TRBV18,TGTGCCAGCTCACCGCTAGTTTCTGCGAACACCGGGGAGCTGTTTTTT,CASSPLVSANTGELFF
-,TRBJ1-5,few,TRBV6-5,TGTGCCAGCAGTTACGGGAGAAATCAGCCCCAGCATTTT,CASSYGRNQPQHF
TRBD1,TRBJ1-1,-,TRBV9,TGTGCCAGCAGCGGGCGGGACAGGGTCCAGGGCACTGAAGCTTTCTTT,CASSGRDRVQGTEAFF
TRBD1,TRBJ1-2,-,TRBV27,TGTGCCAGCAGTTTACGGGACAGGGGCTATGGCTACACCTTC,CASSLRDRGYGYTF
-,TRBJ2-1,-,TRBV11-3,TGTGCCAGCAGCCAAGACAGGAACAATGAGCAGTTCTTC,CASSQDRNNEQFF
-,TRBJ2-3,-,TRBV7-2,TGTGCCAGCAGCTTAACGACGGGTCCGGATACGCAGTATTTT,CASSLTTGPDTQYF
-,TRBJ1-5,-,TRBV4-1,TGCGCCAGCAGCGAACAGGGTCCCAATAGCAATCAGCCCCAGCATTTT,CASSEQGPNSNQPQHF
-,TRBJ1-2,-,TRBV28,TGTGCCAGTACTCCATCAGGACTCTATGGCTACACCTTC,CASTPSGLYGYTF
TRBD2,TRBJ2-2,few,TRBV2,TGTGCCAGCAGCCCATCCCGACTAGCGGGTGGGACGAACACCGGGGAGCTGTTTTTT,CASSPSRLAGGTNTGELFF
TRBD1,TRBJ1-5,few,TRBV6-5,TGTGCCAGCAGTCAGAGACAGGGGGCTCAGCCCCAGCATTTT,CASSQRQGAQPQHF
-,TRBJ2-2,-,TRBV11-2,TGTGCCAGCAGCTCCGGGACTTCGAACACCGGGGAGCTGTTTTTT,CASSSGTSNTGELFF